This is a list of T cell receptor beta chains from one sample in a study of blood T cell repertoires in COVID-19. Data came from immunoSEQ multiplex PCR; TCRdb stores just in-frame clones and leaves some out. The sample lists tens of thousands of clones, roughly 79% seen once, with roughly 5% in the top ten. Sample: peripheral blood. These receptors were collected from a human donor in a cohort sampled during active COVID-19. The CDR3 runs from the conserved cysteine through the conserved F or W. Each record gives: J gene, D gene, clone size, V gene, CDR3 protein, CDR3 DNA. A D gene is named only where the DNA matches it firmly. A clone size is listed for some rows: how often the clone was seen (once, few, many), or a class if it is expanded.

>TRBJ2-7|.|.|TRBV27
CASSFASPYEQYF
TGTGCCAGCAGTTTCGCCAGTCCCTACGAGCAGTACTTC
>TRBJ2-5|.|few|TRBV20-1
CSATQSETQYF
TGCAGTGCCACACAATCAGAGACCCAGTACTTC
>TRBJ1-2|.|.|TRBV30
CAWSVGRGYGYTF
TGTGCCTGGAGTGTAGGCAGGGGATATGGCTACACCTTC
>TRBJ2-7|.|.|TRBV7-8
CASNPQGADYEQYF
TGTGCCAGCAATCCACAGGGAGCCGACTACGAGCAGTACTTC
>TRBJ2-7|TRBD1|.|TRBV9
CASSEGDRYEQYF
TGTGCCAGCAGCGAGGGGGACAGGTACGAGCAGTACTTC
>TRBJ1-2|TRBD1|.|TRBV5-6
CASSTGVFIYGYTF
TGTGCCAGCAGCACAGGGGTCTTTATATATGGCTACACCTTC
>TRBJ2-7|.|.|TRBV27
CASSGRDSYEQYF
TGTGCCAGCAGTGGCAGGGACTCCTACGAGCAGTACTTC
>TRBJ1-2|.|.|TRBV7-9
CASSSPGGPANYGYTF
TGTGCCAGCAGCTCACCCGGGGGGCCCGCTAACTATGGCTACACCTTC
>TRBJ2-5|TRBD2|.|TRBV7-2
CASSLATSGRRETQYF
TGTGCCAGCAGCTTAGCCACTAGCGGGAGGAGGGAGACCCAGTACTTC
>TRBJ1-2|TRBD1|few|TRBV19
CASSMMTGDNYGYTF
TGTGCCAGTAGTATGATGACAGGGGACAACTATGGCTACACCTTC
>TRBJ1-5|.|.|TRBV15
CATSRDQNQPQHF
TGTGCCACCAGCAGAGACCAAAATCAGCCCCAGCATTTT
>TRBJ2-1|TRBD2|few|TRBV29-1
CSVGLAGVQNEQFF
TGCAGCGTGGGACTAGCGGGAGTTCAAAATGAGCAGTTCTTC
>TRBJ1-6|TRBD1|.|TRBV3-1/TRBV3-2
CASSQGTGFNSPLHF
TGTGCCAGCAGCCAAGGGACAGGTTTTAATTCACCCCTCCACTTT
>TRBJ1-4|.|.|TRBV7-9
CASSLAQGIKEKLFF
TGTGCCAGCAGCTTAGCGCAGGGGATAAAGGAAAAACTGTTTTTT
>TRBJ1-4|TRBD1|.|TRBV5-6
CASSSDRGFRANEKLFF
TGTGCCAGCAGCTCGGACAGGGGGTTTAGGGCTAATGAAAAACTGTTTTTT
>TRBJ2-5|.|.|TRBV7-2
CASSSNLALNQETQYF
TGTGCCAGCAGCTCAAACCTGGCTCTCAACCAAGAGACCCAGTACTTC
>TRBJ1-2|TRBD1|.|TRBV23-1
CASSRPRTGNYGYTF
TGCGCCAGCAGTCGTCCGAGGACAGGGAACTATGGCTACACCTTC
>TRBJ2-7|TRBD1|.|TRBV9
CASSVEDRDHYEQYF
TGTGCCAGCAGCGTCGAGGACAGGGATCACTACGAGCAGTACTTC
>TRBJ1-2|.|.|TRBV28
CASSTLGRGGGYTF
TGTGCCAGCAGTACCTTGGGTAGGGGAGGTGGCTACACCTTC
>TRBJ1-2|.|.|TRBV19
CASRGGMPYGYGYTF
TGTGCCAGTAGGGGTGGCATGCCCTACGGGTATGGCTACACCTTC
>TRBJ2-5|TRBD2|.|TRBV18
CASSLLTSGLQETQYF
TGTGCCAGCTCACTCCTGACTAGCGGTCTACAAGAGACCCAGTACTTC
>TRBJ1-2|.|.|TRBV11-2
CASSPLYRDYGYTF
TGTGCCAGCAGCCCTTTGTACCGCGACTATGGCTACACCTTC
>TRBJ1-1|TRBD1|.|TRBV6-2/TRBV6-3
CASSWDRTMNTEAFF
TGTGCCAGCAGTTGGGACAGGACCATGAACACTGAAGCTTTCTTT
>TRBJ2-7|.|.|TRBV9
CASSVDGEGKQYF
TGTGCCAGCAGCGTAGACGGGGAAGGAAAGCAGTACTTC
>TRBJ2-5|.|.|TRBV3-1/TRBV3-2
CASSHYTSSETQYF
TGTGCCAGCAGCCACTATACTAGTTCGGAGACCCAGTACTTC
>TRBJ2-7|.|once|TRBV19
CASSIDTTVLRQYF
TGTGCCAGTAGTATAGATACGACAGTATTGCGGCAGTACTTC
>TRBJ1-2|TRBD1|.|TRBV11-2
CASSQTGDYGYTF
TGTGCCAGCAGCCAGACAGGGGACTATGGCTACACCTTC
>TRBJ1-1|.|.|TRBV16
CASSRGQGTEAFF
TGTGCCAGCAGCCGGGGTCAGGGCACTGAAGCTTTCTTT
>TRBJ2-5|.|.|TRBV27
CASSHIEGWETQYF
TGTGCCAGCAGCCACATTGAGGGCTGGGAGACCCAGTACTTC
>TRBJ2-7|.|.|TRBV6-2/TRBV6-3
CASSYSLTRGSYEQYF
TGTGCCAGCAGTTACTCTCTGACTCGAGGGTCCTACGAGCAGTACTTC
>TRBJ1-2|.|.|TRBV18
CASSPPSGVGGYTF
TGTGCCAGCTCACCACCGTCAGGGGTTGGCGGCTACACCTTC
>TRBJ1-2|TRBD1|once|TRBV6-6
CASRAGTGAYYGYTF
TGTGCCAGCAGGGCCGGGACAGGGGCATACTATGGCTACACCTTC
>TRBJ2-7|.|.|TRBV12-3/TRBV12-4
CASSGDSYEQYF
TGTGCCAGCAGTGGAGATTCCTACGAGCAGTACTTC
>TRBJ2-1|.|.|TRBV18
CASSAFRDGNEQFF
TGTGCCAGCTCAGCTTTCAGGGATGGGAATGAGCAGTTCTTC
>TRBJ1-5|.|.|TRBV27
CASSSRGLGQPQHF
TGTGCCAGCAGTTCCAGGGGTTTGGGCCAGCCCCAGCATTTT
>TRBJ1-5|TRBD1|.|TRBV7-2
CASSWTGMRQPQHF
TGTGCCAGCAGCTGGACAGGGATGCGGCAGCCCCAGCATTTT
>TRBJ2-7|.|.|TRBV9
CASSGARGTEAQEQYF
TGTGCCAGCAGCGGCGCTCGGGGGACGGAGGCTCAGGAGCAGTACTTC
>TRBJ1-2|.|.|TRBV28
CASSPTGFVDYGYTF
TGTGCCAGCAGCCCAACAGGGTTCGTAGACTATGGCTACACCTTC
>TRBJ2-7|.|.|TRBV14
CASSQDGTPYEQYF
TGTGCCAGCAGCCAAGATGGGACTCCATACGAGCAGTACTTC
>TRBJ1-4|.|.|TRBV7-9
CASSLFVGANEKLFF
TGTGCCAGCAGCCTTTTCGTGGGGGCGAATGAAAAACTGTTTTTT
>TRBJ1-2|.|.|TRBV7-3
CASSPQSGLQAGGYTF
TGTGCCAGCAGCCCACAGAGCGGACTCCAGGCGGGAGGCTACACCTTC
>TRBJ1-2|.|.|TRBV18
CASSPQGRTYGYTF
TGTGCCAGCTCACCACAGGGGCGCACCTATGGCTACACCTTC
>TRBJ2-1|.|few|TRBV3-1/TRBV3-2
CASSQSGGEQFF
TGTGCCAGCAGCCAATCAGGTGGGGAGCAGTTCTTC
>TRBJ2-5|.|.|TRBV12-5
CASGLGPGETQYF
TGTGCTAGTGGTTTGGGGCCGGGAGAGACCCAGTACTTC
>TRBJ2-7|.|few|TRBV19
CASRGGEGAYEQYF
TGTGCCAGTCGCGGGGGAGAGGGGGCCTACGAGCAGTACTTC
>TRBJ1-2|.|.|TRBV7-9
CASSLGSAWSYTF
TGTGCCAGCAGCTTAGGAAGCGCATGGAGCTACACCTTC
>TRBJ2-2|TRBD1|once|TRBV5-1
CASSLIQGSNTGELFF
TGCGCCAGCAGCCTAATACAGGGGTCGAACACCGGGGAGCTGTTTTTT
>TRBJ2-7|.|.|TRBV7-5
CARSLEAGGYEQYF
TGTGCCAGAAGCTTAGAGGCAGGGGGATACGAGCAGTACTTC
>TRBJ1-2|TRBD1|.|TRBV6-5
CASTRQGPNYGYTF
TGTGCCAGCACGAGACAGGGGCCAAACTATGGCTACACCTTC
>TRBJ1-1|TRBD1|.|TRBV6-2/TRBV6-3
CASSQDRLNTEAFF
TGTGCCAGCAGCCAGGACAGGTTGAACACTGAAGCTTTCTTT
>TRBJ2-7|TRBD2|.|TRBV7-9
CASSLRAGTGEQYF
TGTGCCAGCAGCTTGAGAGCGGGAACGGGAGAGCAGTACTTC
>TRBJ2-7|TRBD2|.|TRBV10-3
CAIRGTSGRDYEQYF
TGTGCCATCAGGGGGACTAGCGGGAGGGACTACGAGCAGTACTTC
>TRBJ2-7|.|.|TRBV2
CASSDMTAYEQYF
TGTGCCAGCAGTGATATGACAGCCTACGAGCAGTACTTC
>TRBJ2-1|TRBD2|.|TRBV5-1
CASSLGAGGPQFF
TGCGCCAGCAGCTTGGGTGCGGGGGGCCCGCAGTTCTTC
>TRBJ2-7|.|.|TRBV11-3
CASSLAPNYEQYF
TGTGCCAGCAGCTTAGCCCCTAACTACGAGCAGTACTTC
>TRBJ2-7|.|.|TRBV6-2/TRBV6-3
CASSEGHPEQYF
TGTGCCAGCAGCGAGGGACACCCCGAGCAGTACTTC
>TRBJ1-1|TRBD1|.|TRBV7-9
CASSLQGANTEAFF
TGTGCCAGCAGCTTACAGGGGGCGAACACTGAAGCTTTCTTT
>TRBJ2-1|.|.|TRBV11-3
CASSLEPQGNEQFF
TGTGCCAGCAGCTTAGAACCGCAGGGTAATGAGCAGTTCTTC
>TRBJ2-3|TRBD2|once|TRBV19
CASSRAGDGTDTQYF
TGTGCCAGTAGTAGGGCGGGAGACGGCACAGATACGCAGTATTTT
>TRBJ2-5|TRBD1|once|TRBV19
CASSSLWGQQETQYF
TGTGCCAGTAGTAGCCTGTGGGGACAGCAAGAGACCCAGTACTTC